A selection of T cell receptor beta chains follows, all from one sample in a study of T cells after yellow fever vaccination. TCRdb reprocessed the 5' RACE reads with MiXCR, giving one entry per CDR3 protein. Of some 350,000 distinct CDR3 sequences in the sample, 11% are singletons; the top ten hold 18%. The sequences come from PBMCs, collected on the day of the first yellow fever vaccination. Receptor source: a man between 18 and 29 years old who received the YFV17D yellow fever vaccine. Each CDR3 is given with its conserved first and last residue. The D gene is left open where the match is weak.

NA	TRBV6-4	TRBJ2-7	CASTEGRVIPEQYF
NA	TRBV20-1	TRBJ2-2	CSVLKGNTGELFF
NA	TRBV7-9	TRBJ2-2	CASSLVSTQAGELFF
NA	TRBV7-9	TRBJ1-2	CASSSTQTGTAYGYTF
NA	TRBV28	TRBJ2-1	CASNPGGTYNEQFF
TRBD1	TRBV6-5	TRBJ2-7	CATRQGFYEQYF
NA	TRBV12-3/TRBV12-4	TRBJ2-7	CASTGGRRVQYF
TRBD1	TRBV6-2/TRBV6-3	TRBJ2-5	CASSQTVRTDRGQETQYF
NA	TRBV6-5	TRBJ2-5	CASSYSTPGSGETQYF
TRBD1	TRBV5-4	TRBJ1-1	CASTQPGQGHTEAFF
TRBD1	TRBV12-3/TRBV12-4	TRBJ1-6	CASSWTGTSSPLHF
NA	TRBV13	TRBJ2-1	CASSRLGQEGWHNEQFF
NA	TRBV5-1	TRBJ2-3	CASSLDAQGTGTDTQYF
NA	TRBV7-8	TRBJ1-5	CASSLVPGDYNQPQHF
TRBD2	TRBV10-1	TRBJ2-7	CASPPGGKGAYEKYF
NA	TRBV7-2	TRBJ1-6	CASSTRRTAGLPPLHF
NA	TRBV29-1	TRBJ2-2	CSVGWTEGSGTGELFF
TRBD1	TRBV29-1	TRBJ1-1	CSVAGQGAAEAFF
NA	TRBV7-9	TRBJ2-1	CASSPPRTSYNEQFF
TRBD1	TRBV6-5	TRBJ2-2	CASRRGQGTTGELFF
NA	TRBV12-3/TRBV12-4	TRBJ2-7	CASSLGQERYEQYF
NA	TRBV4-3	TRBJ2-3	CASSQDPSVVGTQYF
NA	TRBV11-2	TRBJ1-1	CASSTLGNTEAFF
NA	TRBV15	TRBJ2-3	CATSRDIGSVTDTQYF
NA	TRBV6-2/TRBV6-3	TRBJ1-5	CASSYSAGLNQPQHF
NA	TRBV5-5	TRBJ2-4	CASSLVIGILAKNIQYF
NA	TRBV7-9	TRBJ2-5	CASSSSFGGQETQYF
NA	TRBV7-2	TRBJ1-6	CASNPGEGHYNSPLHF
NA	TRBV7-9	TRBJ1-1	CASHSEGGNTEAFF
TRBD2	TRBV11-3	TRBJ2-2	CASSTTGLVTGELFF
TRBD2	TRBV7-2	TRBJ2-7	CASSLTLLAGAPAREQYF
NA	TRBV19	TRBJ2-3	CASGVGQTDTQYF
TRBD2	TRBV19	TRBJ2-3	CASSTTSGSQYF
NA	TRBV29-1	TRBJ1-2	CSVPTEDGYTF
NA	TRBV12-3/TRBV12-4	TRBJ2-5	CASSPRVFQETQYF
TRBD1	TRBV5-4	TRBJ2-3	CASNHLEGASDTQYF
NA	TRBV24-1	TRBJ2-3	CATSDPRTEPDTQYF
TRBD1	TRBV24-1	TRBJ2-1	CATRDRVSVDEQFF
NA	TRBV20-1	TRBJ1-2	CSARPGLDYGYTF
NA	TRBV6-1	TRBJ2-7	CASSEGGIAYEQYF
NA	TRBV7-2	TRBJ2-5	CASTLGLGQETQYF
NA	TRBV12-3/TRBV12-4	TRBJ1-2	CASKSRRPYGYTF
NA	TRBV5-1	TRBJ2-5	CASSPQGPGETQYF
TRBD2	TRBV11-2	TRBJ2-1	CASSPLIAGVGNEQFF
NA	TRBV5-1	TRBJ2-3	CASSLARGRDTDTQYF
NA	TRBV5-8	TRBJ2-1	CASRPRGTVGNEQFF
NA	TRBV6-4	TRBJ1-1	CASSDGWGVVAFF
NA	TRBV20-1	TRBJ2-5	CSARVLEVETQYF
TRBD2	TRBV5-4	TRBJ2-1	CASSLGLAGGLLPGGSYNEQFF